The 30 T cell receptor beta chains below come from one sample, sequenced in a study of T cell changes during pregnancy in multiple sclerosis. Libraries were prepared by immunoSEQ multiplex PCR; TCRdb keeps only in-frame clonotypes and omits some of them. The data show 50,000 or so clones, with 90% to 95% seen just once and about 0.36% held by the top ten. Sequences were derived from CD4+ T cells from peripheral blood mononuclear cells, sampled before pregnancy. The source of these receptors is a female donor with multiple sclerosis, enrolled in a pregnancy study.

The chain combines TRBV25-1 with TRBJ1-2; D ambiguous. The germline V gene has CDR1 MGHDK and CDR2 SYGVNS. V lost 9 bases to trimming and J lost 4 bases, with 9 bases between them. The CDR3 totals 11 residues. The CDR3 sequence is CASRGSYGYTF. The CDR3 coding sequence is TGTGCCAGTCGAGGTAGCTATGGCTACACCTTC.

The genes are TRBV5-4 and TRBJ2-3; maybe TRBD2 (6 bases). The germline gives CDR1 SGHNT, CDR2 YYREEE (reference sequence). V gave up 0 bases and J gave up 5 bases, with 10 bases separating them. The CDR3 consists of 14 residues. CDR3 bases: TGTGCCAGCAGCTTGGCCCTAGCGCAAGATACGCAGTATTTT. As protein: CASSLALAQDTQYF.

V is TRBV5-4 and J is TRBJ2-5; tentatively, D is TRBD1 (6 bases). CDR1 is SGHNT, CDR2 YYREEE, per germline (reference sequence). Trimming pared 3 bases from V and 1 base from J, leaving 10 bases between. The CDR3 runs to 14 residues. CDR3 in amino acids: CASSSGQIQETQYF. The CDR3 DNA is TGTGCCAGCAGCTCTGGACAGATCCAAGAGACCCAGTACTTC. The full variable domain, its missing parts supplied by reference TRBV5-4 and TRBJ2-5, is ETGVTQSPTHLIKTRGQQVTLRCSSQSGHNTVSWYQQALGQGPQFIFQYYREEENGRGNFPPRFSGLQFPNYSSELNVNALELDDSALYLCASSSGQIQETQYFGPGTRLLVL.

The CDR3 DNA reads TGCGCCAGCCGCCTACAGGCCACAGATACGCAGTATTTT. It is translated as CASRLQATDTQYF. The rearrangement joins TRBV5-1 to TRBJ2-3; tentative D call: TRBD1 (5 bases). The germline V and J ends were trimmed by 7 bases and 2 bases, with 11 bases remaining between them. Germline loops: CDR1 SGHRS, CDR2 YFSETQ. The CDR3 runs to 13 residues.

For this clone: An end of the junction differs from the germline gene, which may be a read error. V and J are TRBV5-6 and TRBJ1-4; 7 positions match TRBD1. This CDR3 has 13 residues. From germline, CDR1 is SGHDT and CDR2 YYEEEE. The CDR3: CASSLRTPGQSVF. The CDR3 DNA follows: TGTGCCAGCAGCTTAAGGACTCCGGGACAGAGTGTTTTT.

This sequence joins TRBV5-1 and TRBJ1-1; possibly TRBD1 for D (6 bases). CDR1 is SGHRS, CDR2 YFSETQ, per germline. The V end was cut by 4 bases, the J end by 11 bases, with 18 bases between. The CDR3 consists of 13 residues. This chain's CDR3 is CASSPSVGGLAFF. The CDR3 DNA sequence: TGCGCCAGCAGCCCTTCCGTCGGGGGGCTGGCTTTCTTT.

This chain uses TRBV19 with TRBJ1-1; maybe TRBD1 (6 bases). The CDR3 loop spans 12 amino acids. Germline CDR1 LNHDA, CDR2 SQIVND (reference sequence). Trimming cost V 7 bases and J 7 bases, with 13 bases left between them. The CDR3 sequence is CASMTGQSEAFF. The CDR3 nucleotides are TGTGCCAGTATGACAGGACAGAGTGAAGCTTTCTTT. Full variable domain (missing parts from reference TRBV19 and TRBJ1-1): DGGITQSPKYLFRKEGQNVTLSCEQNLNHDAMYWYRQDPGQGLRLIYYSQIVNDFQKGDIAEGYSVSREKKESFPLTVTSAQKNPTAFYLCASMTGQSEAFFGQGTRLTVV.

This sequence joins TRBV5-1 and TRBJ2-3; tentative D call: TRBD1 (6 bases). From germline, CDR1 is SGHRS and CDR2 YFSETQ. V lost 1 base and J lost 6, with 12 bases in between. The CDR3 extends over 14 amino acids. DNA for the CDR3: TGCGCCAGCAGCTTGAACAGGGCGGGCGATACGCAGTATTTT. Amino acid sequence: CASSLNRAGDTQYF.

The chain uses TRBV28 and TRBJ1-2; weak D call: TRBD1 (5 bases). Per the germline V gene, CDR1 is MDHEN and CDR2 is SYDVKM. V gave up 3 bases and J gave up 3 bases, with 8 bases separating them. The CDR3 loop spans 13 amino acids. CDR3 sequence (DNA): TGTGCCAGCAGTTTGGGGGGTGACTATGGCTACACCTTC. As protein: CASSLGGDYGYTF.

The chain carries TRBV5-1 and TRBJ2-1; TRBD2 agrees at 13 bases. There are 15 residues in the CDR3. Germline-derived CDR1 and CDR2 are SGHRS and YFSETQ. With V trimmed by 4 bases and J by 8 bases, 6 bases remained unmatched. The CDR3, as DNA: TGCGCCAGCAGCCCCGGACTAGCGGGAGTCGATGAGCAGTTCTTC. It specifies CASSPGLAGVDEQFF.

V gene TRBV5-1 combines with J gene TRBJ1-3, with TRBD1 matching 9 bases. Germline V gives CDR1 SGHRS, CDR2 YFSETQ. V was clipped by 4 bases and J by 3 bases; unmatched bases: 5. The CDR3 runs to 15 residues. CDR3 residues: CASSPGQGYGNTIYF. The DNA of the CDR3 is TGCGCCAGCAGCCCGGGACAGGGATATGGAAACACCATATATTTT.

This clone appeared once. The chain recombines TRBV29-1 with TRBJ2-5; D uncertain. V gave up 7 bases and J gave up 11 bases, with 20 bases separating them. CDR1 and CDR2 from the germline V gene are SQVTM and ANQGSEA. The CDR3 runs 12 residues. The CDR3 loop is CSASYGAREQYF. The CDR3 DNA sequence: TGCAGCGCCTCATATGGCGCTAGAGAGCAGTACTTC.

The chain couples TRBV18 to TRBJ2-3, with 7 bases aligning to TRBD1. The length of the CDR3 is 14 residues. After removal of 4 bases from V and 2 bases from J, the junction contained 3 bases not matched to a gene. Germline V CDR1 and CDR2: KGHSH, LQKENI. CDR3 in DNA: TGTGCCAGCTCACGGGGACAGCTCACAGATACGCAGTATTTT. This codes for CASSRGQLTDTQYF.

The chain employs TRBV6-5 and TRBJ2-1; 9 nucleotides line up with TRBD2. The germline V gene encodes CDR1 MNHEY and CDR2 SVGAGI. The CDR3 totals 14 residues. J lost 5 bases, V lost 6 bases, and 5 bases had no gene match. The CDR3 nucleotides are TGTGCCAGCAGGTCTAGCGGGAAACACAATGAGCAGTTCTTC. Translating gives CASRSSGKHNEQFF.

The chain joins TRBV19 to TRBJ1-2; 8 bases match TRBD1. V trimming: 5 bases; J trimming: 7 bases; junction bases outside the gene matches: 12. Germline CDR1 LNHDA, CDR2 SQIVND (reference sequence). This CDR3 region has 15 residues. The CDR3 nucleotides are TGTGCCAGTAGTCGTCCGACAGGGGCGCAAAGTGGCTACACCTTC. Its translation: CASSRPTGAQSGYTF.

The gene calls are TRBV2 and TRBJ2-3; the match to TRBD2 covers 8 bases. The CDR3 has 15 amino acids. Germline trimming cut 7 bases from V and 4 bases from J; bases unmatched to any gene: 10. In germline, CDR1 is SNHLY, CDR2 FYNNEI. In nucleotides, the CDR3 is TGTGCCAGCATCCCCCCAGCGGGAGAGGCAGATACGCAGTATTTT. Translation: CASIPPAGEADTQYF. Full variable domain (missing parts from reference TRBV2 and TRBJ2-3): EPEVTQTPSHQVTQMGQEVILRCVPISNHLYFYWYRQILGQKVEFLVSFYNNEISEKSEIFDDQFSVERPDGSNFTLKIRSTKLEDSAMYFCASIPPAGEADTQYFGPGTRLTVL.

The chain links TRBV7-2 to TRBJ2-2; D is ambiguous. The V and J ends lost 5 bases and 5 bases respectively, with 9 bases between them. CDR1 SGHTA and CDR2 FQGNSA come from the germline V gene. The CDR3 spans 13 residues. The DNA for the CDR3 is TGTGCCAGCAGCGATGTGGCTACCGGGGAGCTGTTTTTT. Amino acid sequence: CASSDVATGELFF.

The rearrangement joins TRBV9 to TRBJ2-7; 8 bases are shared with TRBD1. This CDR3 region has 16 residues. The junction had 11 bases not matched to a gene; V was cut back by 4 bases and J by 2 bases. Germline CDR1 is SGDLS and CDR2 is YYNGEE. This chain's CDR3 is CASSPSIKTGAYEQYF. CDR3 coding DNA: TGTGCCAGCAGCCCATCAATCAAGACAGGGGCCTACGAGCAGTACTTC.

This rearrangement joins TRBV5-1 to TRBJ2-7; D uncertain. The CDR3 is made up of 12 amino acids. Deletions cut 4 bases from V and 3 bases from J, with 8 bases between. Germline V lookup: CDR1 SGHRS, CDR2 YFSETQ. The CDR3 reads CASSQPGYEQYF. The CDR3 nucleotides read TGCGCCAGCAGCCAACCCGGCTACGAGCAGTACTTC. The complete variable domain, with remaining parts taken from reference TRBV5-1 and TRBJ2-7, reads KAGVTQTPRYLIKTRGQQVTLSCSPISGHRSVSWYQQTPGQGLQFLFEYFSETQRNKGNFPGRFSGRQFSNSRSEMNVSTLELGDSALYLCASSQPGYEQYFGPGTRLTVT.

The chain has TRBV5-4 and TRBJ1-1; 8 bases are shared with TRBD1. The CDR3 is 14 amino acids. Germline values: CDR1 SGHNT, CDR2 YYREEE (reference sequence). Trimming at V came to 2 bases and at J to 3 bases, leaving 3 bases not matched to a gene. Here the CDR3 reads CASSLQGGDTEAFF. Written as DNA, the CDR3 is TGTGCCAGCAGCTTACAGGGGGGAGACACTGAAGCTTTCTTT.

This clone was found once. V and J are TRBV9 and TRBJ2-3; 8 bases align to TRBD2. CDR1 and CDR2 from the germline V gene are SGDLS and YYNGEE. The ends lost 2 bases at V and 0 bases at J; junction bases unmatched: 2. CDR3 size: 15 residues. In DNA form, the CDR3 reads TGTGCCAGCAGCGTCGCTAGCGGGAGCACAGATACGCAGTATTTT. Protein sequence: CASSVASGSTDTQYF.

The chain has TRBV5-4 and TRBJ2-1, with 9 bases lining up with TRBD2. The V gene end was trimmed by 0 bases and the J gene end by 9 bases; junction bases not matched to a gene: 7. Looked up from germline, CDR1 is SGHNT and CDR2 is YYREEE (reference sequence). The CDR3 runs to 15 residues. The CDR3 region has the DNA TGTGCCAGCAGCTTGGGGGCTAGCGGGACGGGTGAGCAGTTCTTC. Protein: CASSLGASGTGEQFF.

This clone occurred once. The chain carries TRBV19 and TRBJ2-2; 9 nucleotides line up with TRBD2. The CDR3 contains 19 residues. CDR1 and CDR2 (germline): LNHDA, SQIVND (reference sequence). V gave up 3 bases and J gave up 0 bases; unmatched junction bases: 11. The CDR3: CASSIQGLRGRANTGELFF. The CDR3 DNA follows: TGTGCCAGTAGTATCCAAGGACTTCGCGGGAGGGCGAACACCGGGGAGCTGTTTTTT.

V is TRBV25-1 and J is TRBJ1-2, with 8 bases fitting TRBD1. This CDR3 spans 13 amino acids. Germline-derived CDR1 and CDR2 are MGHDK and SYGVNS. J was trimmed by 4 bases and V by 10 bases; bases with no gene match: 8. The CDR3 region is CATEDRGSYGYTF. Here the CDR3 DNA reads TGTGCCACCGAAGACAGGGGCTCCTATGGCTACACCTTC.

Written as DNA, the CDR3 is TGCGCCAGCAATGAACCCTCGGCTAGCGTGGCAGATACGCAGTATTTT. It translates to CASNEPSASVADTQYF. The J gene is TRBJ2-3, the V gene TRBV10-2, with a tentative D call TRBD2 (6 bases). The germline V and J ends were trimmed by 7 bases and 4 bases, with 21 bases remaining between them. This CDR3 has 16 residues. CDR1 is WSHSY, CDR2 SAAADI, per germline.

The chain recombines TRBV2 with TRBJ2-2; 9 bases are a match to TRBD1. V dropped 4 bases and J dropped 6; count of bases not matched to a gene: 0. The CDR3 sequence is 13 residues long. Per the germline V gene, CDR1 is SNHLY and CDR2 is FYNNEI. The CDR3: CASSGQGAGELFF. CDR3 in DNA: TGTGCCAGCAGTGGACAGGGGGCCGGGGAGCTGTTTTTT.

The sample holds one count of this clone. The sample holds other DNA sequences that translate to the same CDR3. V and J are TRBV30 and TRBJ2-7; D remains ambiguous. Trimming left V 0 bases short and J 1 base short, with 10 bases between. CDR1 GTSNPN and CDR2 SVGIG come from the germline V gene (reference sequence). This CDR3 contains 14 residues. The CDR3 sequence is CAWSVGGVSYEQYF. DNA of the CDR3: TGTGCCTGGAGTGTAGGCGGCGTTTCCTACGAGCAGTACTTC.

This clone is a singleton in its sample. V and J are TRBV29-1 and TRBJ2-3, with D possibly being TRBD2 (6 bases). V lost 7 bases, J lost 5 bases, and 10 bases lay in between. This CDR3 contains 11 residues. The germline CDR1 and CDR2 sequences are SQVTM and ANQGSEA. CDR3 nucleotide sequence: TGCAGCGGGCGGGACTTAGATACGCAGTATTTT. It specifies CSGRDLDTQYF.

Written as DNA, the CDR3 is TGTGCCAGCAGTCGACTAGCGGGAAACACCGGGGAGCTGTTTTTT. Its translation is CASSRLAGNTGELFF. The V call is TRBV6-5, the J call TRBJ2-2; 11 bases align to TRBD2. In germline, CDR1 is MNHEY, CDR2 SVGAGI. This CDR3 spans 15 amino acids. Trimming took 5 bases from V and 2 from J; bases not matched to a gene: 1.

This chain uses TRBV27 with TRBJ1-4; possibly TRBD1 for D (6 bases). Germline V gene data show CDR1 as MNHEY and CDR2 as SMNVEV (reference sequence). V shed 6 bases and J shed 3 bases, with 17 bases lying between them. The CDR3 totals 16 residues. CDR3 in DNA: TGTGCCAGCAGCTTAGTATTCAGGGGATCTAATGAAAAACTGTTTTTT. Residues: CASSLVFRGSNEKLFF. The entire variable domain, with the rest obtained from reference TRBV27 and TRBJ1-4, is as follows: EAQVTQNPRYLITVTGKKLTVTCSQNMNHEYMSWYRQDPGLGLRQIYYSMNVEVTDKGDVPEGYKVSRKEKRNFPLILESPSPNQTSLYFCASSLVFRGSNEKLFFGSGTQLSVL.